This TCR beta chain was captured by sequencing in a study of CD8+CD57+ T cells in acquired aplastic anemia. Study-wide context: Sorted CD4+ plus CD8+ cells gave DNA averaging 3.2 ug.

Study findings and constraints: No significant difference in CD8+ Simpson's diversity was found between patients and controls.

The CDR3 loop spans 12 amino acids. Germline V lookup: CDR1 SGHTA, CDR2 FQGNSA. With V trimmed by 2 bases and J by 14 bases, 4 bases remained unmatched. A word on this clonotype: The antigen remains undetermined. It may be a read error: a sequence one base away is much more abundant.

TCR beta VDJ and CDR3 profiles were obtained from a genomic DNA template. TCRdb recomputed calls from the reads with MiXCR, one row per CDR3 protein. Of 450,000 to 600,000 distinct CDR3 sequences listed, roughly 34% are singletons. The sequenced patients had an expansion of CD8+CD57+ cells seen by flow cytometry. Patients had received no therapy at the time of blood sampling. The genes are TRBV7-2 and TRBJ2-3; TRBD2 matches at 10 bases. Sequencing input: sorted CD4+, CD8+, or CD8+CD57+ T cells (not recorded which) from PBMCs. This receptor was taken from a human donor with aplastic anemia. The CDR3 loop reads CASSLLAGARYF. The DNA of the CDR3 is TGTGCCAGCAGCTTACTAGCGGGGGCGCGGTATTTT.